Listed below are T cell receptor beta chains from one sample, sequenced in a study of early T cells in non-severe SARS-CoV-2 infection. TCRdb re-called the 5' RACE reads with MiXCR, one entry per CDR3 protein. The repertoire holds over 85,000 distinct CDR3 sequences, with 16% as singletons. The sample consisted of whole blood. Receptors originate from an adult who was a healthcare worker with PCR-confirmed SARS-CoV-2 infection or an uninfected control (not recorded which). The CDR3 runs from the conserved cysteine through the conserved F or W. The D gene is left open where the match is weak. Clone size, where shown, is once, few, many, or a class for clones that have expanded.

v_gene	abundance	d_gene	j_gene	len	CDR3aa	CDR3nt
TRBV14	few	-	TRBJ2-3	16	CASSPTGREKFDTQYF	TGTGCCAGCAGCCCAACAGGACGGGAGAAATTTGATACGCAGTATTTT
TRBV10-3	-	TRBD1	TRBJ2-2	15	CATTDRGEGTGELFF	TGTGCCACCACAGACAGGGGCGAGGGGACCGGGGAGCTGTTTTTT
TRBV28	-	TRBD1	TRBJ2-7	14	CASTQDRGLYEQYF	TGTGCCAGCACCCAGGACAGGGGGCTTTACGAGCAGTACTTC
TRBV6-2/TRBV6-3	few	TRBD1	TRBJ2-5	18	CASSYSDRGIESVKTQYF	TGTGCCAGCAGTTACTCGGACAGGGGGATTGAATCGGTGAAGACCCAGTACTTC
TRBV29-1	-	-	TRBJ2-3	11	CSVTSTDTQYF	TGCAGCGTTACCTCCACAGATACGCAGTATTTT
TRBV6-5	-	TRBD1	TRBJ2-7	13	CASSYQGESLQYF	TGTGCCAGCAGTTACCAGGGGGAATCTTTGCAGTACTTC
TRBV6-2/TRBV6-3	few	-	TRBJ1-1	12	CASSPRRGEAFF	TGTGCCAGCAGCCCTCGCAGGGGTGAAGCTTTCTTT
TRBV5-4	few	-	TRBJ2-1	15	CASSLFYRTGNEQFF	TGTGCCAGCAGCTTGTTTTACAGGACCGGCAATGAGCAGTTCTTC
TRBV6-6	few	TRBD2	TRBJ2-7	16	CASSSPSPAGVLEQYF	TGTGCCAGCAGTTCCCCGTCCCCAGCGGGAGTTCTCGAGCAGTACTTC
TRBV6-2/TRBV6-3	few	-	TRBJ1-5	14	CASSMTGPDQPQHF	TGTGCCAGCAGCATGACCGGCCCCGATCAGCCCCAGCATTTT
TRBV18	-	-	TRBJ1-5	12	CASSPPDQPQHF	TGTGCCAGCTCACCTCCGGATCAGCCCCAGCATTTT
TRBV7-2	-	TRBD1	TRBJ1-2	17	CASSLSVGTGGVYGYTF	TGTGCCAGCAGCTTGTCCGTTGGGACAGGGGGCGTCTATGGCTACACCTTC
TRBV6-2/TRBV6-3	-	-	TRBJ1-1	14	CASSVTASVTEAFF	TGTGCCAGCAGTGTGACAGCGTCGGTCACTGAAGCTTTCTTT
TRBV6-5	few	TRBD1	TRBJ1-1	15	CASSEVRGLDTEAFF	TGTGCCAGCAGCGAGGTCAGGGGGTTGGACACTGAAGCTTTCTTT
TRBV11-2	-	-	TRBJ2-7	14	CASSLGVRLYEQYF	TGTGCCAGCAGCTTAGGGGTCCGGCTCTACGAGCAGTACTTC
TRBV29-1	-	TRBD1	TRBJ2-2	18	CGARKRGPGTGGTGELFF	TGCGGCGCCCGCAAAAGAGGTCCCGGGACAGGGGGTACCGGGGAGCTGTTTTTT
TRBV7-9	-	-	TRBJ1-1	16	CASSLFSVKGNTEAFF	TGTGCCAGCAGCTTATTTTCCGTAAAGGGGAACACTGAAGCTTTCTTT
TRBV29-1	-	-	TRBJ1-1	12	CSVHQSTTEAFF	TGCAGCGTTCATCAGTCGACCACTGAAGCTTTCTTT
TRBV5-1	-	-	TRBJ2-2	16	CASSFRAATGPGELFF	TGCGCCAGCAGCTTTAGGGCGGCCACAGGTCCCGGGGAGCTGTTTTTT
TRBV3-1	-	TRBD2	TRBJ2-1	17	CASSQDVRREGGYEQFF	TGTGCCAGCAGCCAAGATGTAAGGCGGGAGGGCGGGTATGAGCAGTTCTTC
TRBV10-3	many	-	TRBJ2-5	12	CAIGSAQETQYF	TGTGCCATCGGGTCAGCACAAGAGACCCAGTACTTC
TRBV19	many	-	TRBJ1-2	14	CASHPSDVNYGYTF	TGTGCCAGTCATCCTTCTGACGTTAACTATGGCTACACCTTC
TRBV6-1	-	-	TRBJ1-1	14	CASSWEGEGTEAFF	TGTGCCAGCAGTTGGGAGGGAGAGGGCACTGAAGCTTTCTTT
TRBV6-2/TRBV6-3	few	-	TRBJ2-3	14	CASTGQGRTDTQYF	TGTGCCAGCACGGGCCAGGGACGCACAGATACGCAGTATTTT
TRBV20-1	few	-	TRBJ1-1	14	CSFYPRRGNTEAFF	TGCAGTTTCTACCCGAGAAGGGGGAACACTGAAGCTTTCTTT
TRBV14	-	-	TRBJ1-1	15	CASSQPGNMNTEAFF	TGTGCCAGCAGCCAGCCAGGAAACATGAACACTGAAGCTTTCTTT
TRBV18	-	-	TRBJ2-7	15	CASSPRALKTYEQYF	TGTGCCAGCTCACCAAGGGCATTAAAAACCTACGAGCAGTACTTC
TRBV6-5	few	TRBD1	TRBJ2-7	14	CASTDRGQPLEQYF	TGTGCCAGCACCGACAGGGGACAGCCCCTGGAGCAGTACTTC
TRBV29-1	-	-	TRBJ2-3	16	CSVGGATLDFSDTQYF	TGCAGCGTTGGGGGGGCTACTTTAGATTTTTCAGATACGCAGTATTTT
TRBV6-2/TRBV6-3	few	-	TRBJ2-7	17	CASSYSKRSRTSYEQYF	TGTGCCAGCAGTTACTCGAAAAGGTCTCGCACCTCCTACGAGCAGTACTTC
TRBV29-1	many	-	TRBJ2-1	12	CSVEGQYNEQFF	TGCAGCGTGGAGGGACAGTACAATGAGCAGTTCTTC
TRBV7-2	-	-	TRBJ1-1	13	CASSLAGDTEAFF	TGTGCCAGCAGCTTAGCAGGGGACACTGAAGCTTTCTTT
TRBV3-1	few	-	TRBJ2-1	12	CASSQGRGEQFF	TGTGCCAGCAGCCAAGGTCGGGGTGAGCAGTTCTTC
TRBV12-3/TRBV12-4	-	TRBD2	TRBJ2-5	16	CASSFWGLAGLETQYF	TGTGCCAGCAGCTTCTGGGGACTAGCGGGACTAGAGACCCAGTACTTC
TRBV18	-	-	TRBJ2-2	16	CASSLFRDPNTGELFF	TGTGCCAGCTCACTATTCCGGGACCCCAACACCGGGGAGCTGTTTTTT
TRBV19	-	-	TRBJ1-4	15	CASSPETEVRAKLFF	TGTGCCAGTAGTCCGGAGACCGAAGTTCGGGCAAAACTGTTTTTT
TRBV30	few	-	TRBJ1-1	13	CAWSVVSGTEAFF	TGTGCCTGGAGTGTCGTGTCAGGGACTGAAGCTTTCTTT
TRBV11-2	few	TRBD1	TRBJ2-1	14	CASSEIQGMNEQFF	TGTGCCAGCAGCGAAATACAGGGGATGAATGAGCAGTTCTTC
TRBV2	-	-	TRBJ2-1	11	CASSEGVKQFF	TGTGCCAGCAGCGAGGGGGTCAAGCAGTTCTTC
TRBV12-5	few	-	TRBJ1-2	15	CASGLSTGRDYGYTF	TGTGCTAGTGGTTTGTCCACGGGAAGGGACTATGGCTACACCTTC
TRBV12-5	-	TRBD1	TRBJ2-7	16	CASGQPTGTGEDEQYF	TGTGCTAGTGGACAGCCCACCGGGACAGGGGAAGACGAGCAGTACTTC
TRBV28	-	-	TRBJ1-5	16	CASSLWSGQSNQPQHF	TGTGCCAGCAGTTTATGGAGCGGACAGAGCAATCAGCCCCAGCATTTT
TRBV6-2/TRBV6-3	many	-	TRBJ2-1	14	CASSYDDYYNEQFF	TGTGCCAGCAGTTACGACGATTACTACAATGAGCAGTTCTTC
TRBV2	-	TRBD2	TRBJ2-1	15	CASRASGSSYNEQFF	TGTGCCAGCAGGGCTAGCGGGAGCTCCTACAATGAGCAGTTCTTC
TRBV7-8	few	TRBD1	TRBJ2-7	13	CASSWDRGYEQYF	TGTGCCAGCTCATGGGACAGGGGCTACGAGCAGTACTTC
TRBV29-1	-	TRBD2	TRBJ2-1	17	CSVEGGLAGAGYNEQFF	TGCAGCGTTGAAGGCGGGCTAGCGGGAGCAGGGTACAATGAGCAGTTCTTC
TRBV7-9	-	-	TRBJ2-7	13	CASSQGLSYEQYF	TGTGCCAGCAGTCAAGGATTATCCTACGAGCAGTACTTC
TRBV24-1	-	TRBD1	TRBJ1-2	15	CATSDFRQGNYGYTF	TGTGCCACCAGTGATTTTAGACAGGGTAACTATGGCTACACCTTC
TRBV28	few	-	TRBJ1-6	14	CASSPLGDNSPLHF	TGTGCCAGCAGTCCCCTTGGAGATAATTCACCCCTCCACTTT
TRBV24-1	many	TRBD2	TRBJ2-7	17	CATSDSRGLASSYEQYF	TGTGCCACCAGTGATTCTCGGGGACTAGCGAGCTCCTACGAGCAGTACTTC
TRBV6-2/TRBV6-3	-	-	TRBJ1-1	13	CASSYSSTAEAFF	TGTGCCAGCAGTTACTCCTCGACAGCAGAAGCTTTCTTT
TRBV29-1	-	-	TRBJ1-1	10	CSVVGLQAFF	TGCAGCGTTGTGGGCCTTCAAGCTTTCTTT
TRBV29-1	-	-	TRBJ1-1	12	CSVPGFWAEAFF	TGCAGCGTTCCGGGATTTTGGGCTGAAGCTTTCTTT
TRBV3-1	-	-	TRBJ2-5	13	CASMGLAQETQYF	TGTGCCAGCATGGGACTGGCTCAAGAGACCCAGTACTTC
TRBV18	-	-	TRBJ1-4	13	CASSPGVRERLFF	TGTGCCAGCTCCCCCGGCGTGAGGGAACGGCTGTTTTTT
TRBV28	few	-	TRBJ2-1	16	CTSRSKIPLSYNEQFF	TGTACCAGCAGGTCCAAAATCCCGCTTTCCTACAATGAGCAGTTCTTC
TRBV6-2/TRBV6-3	-	-	TRBJ1-1	13	CASSDLSRAEAFF	TGTGCCAGCAGTGACTTATCGAGGGCTGAAGCTTTCTTT